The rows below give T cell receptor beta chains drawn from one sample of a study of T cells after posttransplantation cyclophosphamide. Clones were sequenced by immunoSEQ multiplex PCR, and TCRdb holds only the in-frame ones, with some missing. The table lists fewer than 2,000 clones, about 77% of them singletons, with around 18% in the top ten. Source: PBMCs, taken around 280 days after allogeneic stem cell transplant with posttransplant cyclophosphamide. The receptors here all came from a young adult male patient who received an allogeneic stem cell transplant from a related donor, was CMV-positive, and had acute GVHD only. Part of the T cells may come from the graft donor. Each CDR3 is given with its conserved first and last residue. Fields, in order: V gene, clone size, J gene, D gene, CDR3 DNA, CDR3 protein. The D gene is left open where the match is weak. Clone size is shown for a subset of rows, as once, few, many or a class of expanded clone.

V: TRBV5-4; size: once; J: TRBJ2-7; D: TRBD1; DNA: TGTGCCAGCAGCTTGGCGGACAGGGGCGCTTCGAAGTACTTC; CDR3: CASSLADRGASKYF
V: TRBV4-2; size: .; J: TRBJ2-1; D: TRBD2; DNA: TGTGCCAGCAGCCGTATCGCTAGCGGGGGTTACAATGAGCAGTTCTTC; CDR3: CASSRIASGGYNEQFF
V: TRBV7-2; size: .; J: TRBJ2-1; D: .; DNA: TGTGCCAGCAGCTTACCGGGGGTCAATGAGCAGTTCTTC; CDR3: CASSLPGVNEQFF
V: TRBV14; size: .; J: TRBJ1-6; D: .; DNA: TGTGCCAGCAGCCAAGAAGGCGGGGACCCAAGCTCCTATAATTCACCCCTCCACTTT; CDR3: CASSQEGGDPSSYNSPLHF
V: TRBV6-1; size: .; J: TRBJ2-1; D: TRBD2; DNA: TGTGCCAGCAGTACCGGTAGACTAGCGGGGTCTGAGCAGTTCTTC; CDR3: CASSTGRLAGSEQFF
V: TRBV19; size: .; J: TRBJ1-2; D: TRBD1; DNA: TGTGCCAGTGCATCCAGGGGGAACTATGGCTACACCTTC; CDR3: CASASRGNYGYTF
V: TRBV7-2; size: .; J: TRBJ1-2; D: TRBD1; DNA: TGTGCCAGCAGCTGGAGACAGGGGGGCTATGGCTACACCTTC; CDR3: CASSWRQGGYGYTF
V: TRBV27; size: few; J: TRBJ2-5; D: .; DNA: TGTGCCAGCAGTTTGTGCAGAGCCGGGGGAAATACACAAGAGACCCAGTACTTC; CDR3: CASSLCRAGGNTQETQYF
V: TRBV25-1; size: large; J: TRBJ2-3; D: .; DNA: TGTGCCAGCAGTGTCCGGGACAACACAGATACGCAGTATTTT; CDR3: CASSVRDNTDTQYF
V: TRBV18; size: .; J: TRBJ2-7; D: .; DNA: TGTGCCAGCTCACCACCGTCCAGGCCCTCCTACGAGCAGTACTTC; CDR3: CASSPPSRPSYEQYF
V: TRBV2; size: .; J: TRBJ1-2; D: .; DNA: TGTGCCAGTCAGGGTCGTAACTATGGCTACACCTTC; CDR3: CASQGRNYGYTF
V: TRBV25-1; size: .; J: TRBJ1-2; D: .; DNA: TGTGCCAGCAGTAGGTCCGGGTTAGGTGGCTACACCTTC; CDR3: CASSRSGLGGYTF
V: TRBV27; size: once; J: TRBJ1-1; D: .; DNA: TGTGCCACCAGCTCCGGAGTGGTGGCTGAAGCTTTCTTT; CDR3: CATSSGVVAEAFF
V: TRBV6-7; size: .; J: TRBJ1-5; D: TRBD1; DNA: TGTGCCAGCAGTTATTTGTCCGGGACAGGGGATCAGCCCCAGCATTTT; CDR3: CASSYLSGTGDQPQHF
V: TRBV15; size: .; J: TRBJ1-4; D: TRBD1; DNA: TGTGCCACCAGCGGGGACAGGGCTGAAAAACTGTTTTTT; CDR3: CATSGDRAEKLFF
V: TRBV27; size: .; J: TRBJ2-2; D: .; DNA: TGTGCCAGCGGGAGAGTGAACACCGGGGAGCTGTTTTTT; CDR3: CASGRVNTGELFF
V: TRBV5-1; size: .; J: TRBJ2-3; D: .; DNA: TGCGCCAGCAGCTTGTCGGTTACTGACACAGATACGCAGTATTTT; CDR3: CASSLSVTDTDTQYF
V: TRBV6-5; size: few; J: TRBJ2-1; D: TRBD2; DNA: TGTGCCAGCAGCCCAGCGGGGGCCTACTACAATGAGCAGTTCTTC; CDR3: CASSPAGAYYNEQFF
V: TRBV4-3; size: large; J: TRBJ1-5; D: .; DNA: TGCGCCAGCAGCCAAGATATTATAAACGAGGACAGCCTCTTTAGCAATCAGCCCCAGCATTTT; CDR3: CASSQDIINEDSLFSNQPQHF
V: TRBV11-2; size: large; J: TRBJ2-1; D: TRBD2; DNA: TGTGCCAGCAGTTGGCCGGGACTAGCCTCCTTTAATGAGCAGTTCTTC; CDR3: CASSWPGLASFNEQFF
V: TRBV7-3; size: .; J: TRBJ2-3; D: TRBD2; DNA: TGTGCCAGCAGCTTAGGACTAGCGGGGGGAGATACGCAGTATTTT; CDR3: CASSLGLAGGDTQYF
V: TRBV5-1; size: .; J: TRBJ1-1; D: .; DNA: TGCGCCAGCAGCTTGGAATTGGCAGAAACTGAAGCTTTCTTT; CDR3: CASSLELAETEAFF
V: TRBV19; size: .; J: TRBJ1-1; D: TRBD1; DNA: TGTGCCAGTACCACTCGGGACAGGGGAAGAAACACTGAAGCTTTCTTT; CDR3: CASTTRDRGRNTEAFF
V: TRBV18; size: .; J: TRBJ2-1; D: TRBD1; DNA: TGTGCCAGCTCACTTGGACAGGGGTCCTACAATGAGCAGTTCTTC; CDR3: CASSLGQGSYNEQFF
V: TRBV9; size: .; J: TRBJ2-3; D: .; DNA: TGTGCCAGCAGCGTGTCGTTCAGAGATACGCAGTATTTT; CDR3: CASSVSFRDTQYF
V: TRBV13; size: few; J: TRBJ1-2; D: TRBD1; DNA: TGTGCCAGCAGCAAGGACAGGGGAGGCTCGAGCTATGGCTACACCTTC; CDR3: CASSKDRGGSSYGYTF
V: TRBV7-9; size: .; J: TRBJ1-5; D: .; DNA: TGTGCCAGCAGCTTATTCGGGGGAACAGGCGAGCCCCAGCATTTT; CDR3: CASSLFGGTGEPQHF
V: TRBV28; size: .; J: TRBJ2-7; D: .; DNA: TGTGCCAGCAGTCCTCTAAACGAGCAGTACTTC; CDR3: CASSPLNEQYF
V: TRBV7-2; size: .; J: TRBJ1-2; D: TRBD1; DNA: TGTGCCAGCAGCTTAGACCACAGGGGGTTCAACTATGGCTACACCTTC; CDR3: CASSLDHRGFNYGYTF
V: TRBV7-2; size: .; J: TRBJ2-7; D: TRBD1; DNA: TGTGCCAGCAGCCTGTCGACAGGGCACGAGCAGTACTTC; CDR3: CASSLSTGHEQYF
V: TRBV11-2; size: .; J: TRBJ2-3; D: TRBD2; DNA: TGTGCCAGCAGCTTAACCAAACGGACTAGCGGGGGGGTCACAGATACGCAGTATTTT; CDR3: CASSLTKRTSGGVTDTQYF
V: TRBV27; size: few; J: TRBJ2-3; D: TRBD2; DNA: TGTGCCAGCAGTCTATCTCGACTAGCGGGGAGAGATACGCAGTATTTT; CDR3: CASSLSRLAGRDTQYF
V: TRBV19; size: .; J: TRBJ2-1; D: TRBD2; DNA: TGTGCCAGTAGTATCCCCACCGGACTAGCGGGGGGGCATGCGGGGAATGAGCAGTTCTTC; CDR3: CASSIPTGLAGGHAGNEQFF
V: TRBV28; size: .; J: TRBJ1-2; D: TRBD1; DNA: TGTGCCAGCAGTCCTGGGGTAGGGGGCTTCTATGGCTACACCTTC; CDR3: CASSPGVGGFYGYTF
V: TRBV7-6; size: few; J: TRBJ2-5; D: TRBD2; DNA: TGTGCCAGCAGCTTAAGGCGGGGGGGGGAGACCCAGTACTTC; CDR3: CASSLRRGGETQYF
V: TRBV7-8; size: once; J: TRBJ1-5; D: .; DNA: TGTGCCAGCAGCAGCATCGGGCAGCCCCAGCATTTT; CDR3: CASSSIGQPQHF
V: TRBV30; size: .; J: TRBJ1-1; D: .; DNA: TGTGCCTGGAGCGTTTATCTACCGAGCATGAACACTGAAGCTTTCTTT; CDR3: CAWSVYLPSMNTEAFF
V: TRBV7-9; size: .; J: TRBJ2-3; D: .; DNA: TGTGCCAGCAGCTTTCGTCGCGCAAACACAGATACGCAGTATTTT; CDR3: CASSFRRANTDTQYF
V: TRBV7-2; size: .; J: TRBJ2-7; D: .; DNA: TGTGCCAGCAGCTTAAGTGCCTACGAGCAGTACTTC; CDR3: CASSLSAYEQYF
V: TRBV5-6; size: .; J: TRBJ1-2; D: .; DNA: TGTGCCAGCAGCGCACAGGAGACCTATGGCTACACCTTC; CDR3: CASSAQETYGYTF
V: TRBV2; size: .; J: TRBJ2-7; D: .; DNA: TGTGCCAGCAGCCTCCCGGAAGGAGGGTACGAGCAGTACTTC; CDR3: CASSLPEGGYEQYF
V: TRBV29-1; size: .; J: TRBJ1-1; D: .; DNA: TGCAGCGGCTTTCTGAGCGGGAACACTGAAGCTTTCTTT; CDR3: CSGFLSGNTEAFF
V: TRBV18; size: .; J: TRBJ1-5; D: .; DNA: TGTGCCAGCTCACCACCATTACAGAATCAGCCCCAGCATTTT; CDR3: CASSPPLQNQPQHF
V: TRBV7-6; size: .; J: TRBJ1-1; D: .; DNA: TGTGCCAGCAGCTTGGGGGCCACTGAAGCTTTCTTT; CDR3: CASSLGATEAFF
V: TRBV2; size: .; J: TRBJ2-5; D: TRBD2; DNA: TGTGCCAGCAGTGACGGAGCCGGGACTATCCAAGAGACCCAGTACTTC; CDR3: CASSDGAGTIQETQYF
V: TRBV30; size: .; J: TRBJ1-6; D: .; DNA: TGTGCCTGGAGTGAGAGCAAAACGCCGGGAAATTCACCCCTCCACTTT; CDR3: CAWSESKTPGNSPLHF